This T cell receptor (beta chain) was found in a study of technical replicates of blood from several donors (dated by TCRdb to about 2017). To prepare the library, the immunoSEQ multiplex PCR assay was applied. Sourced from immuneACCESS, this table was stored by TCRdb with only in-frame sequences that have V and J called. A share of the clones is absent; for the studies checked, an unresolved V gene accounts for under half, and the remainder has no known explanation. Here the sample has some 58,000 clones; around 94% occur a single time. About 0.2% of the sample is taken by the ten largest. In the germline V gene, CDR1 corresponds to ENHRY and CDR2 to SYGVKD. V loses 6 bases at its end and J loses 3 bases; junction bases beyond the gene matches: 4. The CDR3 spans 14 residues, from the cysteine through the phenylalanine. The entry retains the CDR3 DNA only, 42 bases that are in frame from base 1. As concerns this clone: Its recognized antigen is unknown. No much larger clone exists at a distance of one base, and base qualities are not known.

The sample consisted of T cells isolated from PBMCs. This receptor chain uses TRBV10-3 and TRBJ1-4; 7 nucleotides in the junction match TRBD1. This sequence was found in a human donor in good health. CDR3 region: CAISPGQPNEKLFF. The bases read TGTGCCATCAGCCCGGGACAGCCTAATGAAAAACTGTTTTTT.